This TCR beta chain was identified during a study of regulatory T cells in long-lasting Graves disease (dated by TCRdb to about 2021). At the level of the whole study: Newly diagnosed Graves' disease patients had taken antithyroid drugs for less than 3 months. Persistent Graves' disease patients were compared with newly diagnosed Graves' disease patients by peripheral blood TCR sequencing and RNA sequencing. A total of about 33 samples underwent TCR sequencing: around 13 from persistent and 20 from newly diagnosed Graves' disease patients. The study was conducted in China and was registered as a clinical trial.

CDR1 and CDR2, per the germline V gene (reference sequence), are DFQATT and SNEGSKA. CDR3 length: 13 amino acids, cysteine to phenylalanine. Of all the DNA, just the CDR3 is kept, 39 bases in frame from base 1. Between the V and J ends, shortened by 2 bases and 2 bases respectively, the junction contains 7 bases. There are a few counts of this clonotype. Its antigen is still unknown. Base qualities are missing; no much larger clone stands one base away. Broad study findings and their caveats: The authors acknowledged the small sample size as a limitation that may reduce accuracy. Persistent disease showed preferential use of TRBV28, TRBJ1-2 and TRBJ2-5, whereas newly diagnosed disease favored TRBV20-1 and TRBJ2-1. More public clonotypes were shared among persistent patients (roughly 2,900) than among newly diagnosed patients (966). Compared with newly diagnosed patients, patients with persistent Graves' disease had lower TCR Shannon entropy and fewer highly expanded clones, which suggests clonal expansion. Sequencing and analysis were restricted to the TCR beta chain. Because the primary lesion, thyroid tissue, could not be accessed, the study looked at peripheral blood alone.

What this sample's time point label stands for: newly diagnosed GD, antithyroid drugs for less than 3 months. RNA was extracted from PBMCs in TRIzol for both TCR sequencing and RNA sequencing. The diagnosis of Graves' disease was made according to American Thyroid Association guidelines. Recruitment of patients was carried out at an endocrinology department in Xi'an, China. From each patient, roughly 9 milliliters of peripheral blood was collected into an EDTA anticoagulant tube. Ficoll Paque Plus density gradient separation was used to isolate PBMCs, and no further T cell sorting was performed. An Agilent 2100 Bioanalyzer and agarose gel were used to check RNA quality, while a NanoDrop 2000 measured RNA concentration. The library came from multiplex PCR. Sequencing took place on an Illumina HiSeq 4000. To build TCR beta libraries, CDR3 regions were amplified by Arm-PCR using iRepertoire HTBI primers. PCR products were gel purified before sequencing. Turning to the authors' computational methods: Across samples, some 62 TRBV and roughly 15 TRBJ segments were identified and used for gene usage analysis of CDR3 amino acid clonotypes. Filtered high-quality paired reads were merged into contigs using COPE and FqMerger. BLAST was used to align contigs to IMGT TRBV, TRBD and TRBJ reference genes, with CDR3 defined following IMGT. Any clonotype with a frequency above 0.1% was classified as a highly expanded clone. Shannon entropy served as the measure of repertoire diversity, while the Gini coefficient captured V-J evenness. A clonotype found in more than one individual was treated as public. TCRdb's own reprocessing of the public reads used fastp at Q25 and MiXCR and kept productive beta chains. CDR3 protein sequences are deduplicated, and each keeps its most common genes and DNA. TCRdb, rather than the study authors, made the V and J calls. The sample contains hundreds of thousands of distinct CDR3 sequences, over 14% of them found a single time. The ten top clones hold roughly 8% of the sample.

This sample also appeared in a second study, on T cells in Graves' hyperthyroidism and ophthalmopathy. The second study also describes: Stable Graves' hyperthyroidism was defined as the absence of progression to ophthalmopathy over 18 months of follow-up. The hyperthyroidism patients were between 18 and 65 years old and newly diagnosed, with a disease duration of less than 2 months. Any patient with an uncontrolled infection, another autoimmune disease, pregnancy or lactation was excluded. Diagnoses were based on clinical symptoms, serum thyroxine and TRAb, thyroid ultrasound and orbital computed tomography. For the first round of RT-PCR on the TCR CDR3, the HTBI primer set was used together with the Qiagen OneStep RT-PCR kit. Most expanded thyroid clonotypes (frequency above 0.001) were also detected in blood, a finding suggesting that blood repertoires may reflect thyroid immune responses. A model built on a 13 V-J signature distinguished ophthalmopathy from stable hyperthyroidism, reaching approximately 89% sensitivity and 81% to 83% specificity in cross-validation and 80%/75% in testing. In validation, the model predicted progression to ophthalmopathy a median of about 6.8 months before onset, with roughly 70% sensitivity and around 76% specificity. To identify distinguishing TCR V-J signatures, a discovery cohort of about 100 patients was used, comprising 40 to 45 with Graves' ophthalmopathy and approximately 58 with stable Graves' hyperthyroidism. An independent validation cohort of around 19 hyperthyroidism patients and approximately 15 patients who later progressed to ophthalmopathy tested prospective prediction of ophthalmopathy. For training and testing, the 80 to 100 patients in the discovery cohort were randomly divided in a 7:3 ratio. In several Graves' hyperthyroidism patients, the study also compared T-cell repertoires from thyroid tissue with T-cell repertoires from blood. After blood sampling, hyperthyroidism patients were treated with methimazole at a starting dose of 30 mg daily, and ophthalmopathy patients were treated with high-dose intravenous methylprednisolone. Libraries were constructed in a second round of multiplex PCR, after which size selection and purification were carried out. Paired-end sequencing of the libraries was performed with 100 bp reads on an Illumina HiSeq2000. SOAPnuke was used to process the raw data, removing reads that contained adapters or uncalled bases, had a mean Phred below 15, or lacked an exact match to the constant primer or identifier. High-quality paired reads were merged with COPE v1.2.5, and unique nucleotide sequences were defined as clonotypes. MiTCR v1.1 was used to align the clonotypes against IMGT TRBV, TRBD and TRBJ reference segments. The analysis was restricted to V-J combinations with a frequency above 0.0001, which together covered 99.2% of the repertoires. The TCS score was defined as the ratio of F50 (clonal expansion) to E x V (chaos), calculated using BLOSUM62-based TCRdist between CDR3 peptides within each V-J. Welch's t-statistics and random forest reduced just over 500 V-J features to 13, which were used in a naive Bayes classifier (R e1071). No statistical method was used to fix the sample size in advance, and group allocation was not hidden from the investigators. TCR Vbeta CDR3 sequencing of 120 to 150 peripheral blood samples (43 ophthalmopathy, 75 to 85 hyperthyroidism and around 17 progressor patients) is reported in the paper.

The origin of this receptor is a woman aged 40 to 50 with Graves disease. Donor details come from another sample of the same person, matched by shared clones. This chain is built from TRBV20-1 and TRBJ1-3, with the D gene too uncertain to name. The sequenced sample was peripheral blood mononuclear cells (PBMCs), obtained at new diagnosis, from a patient treated with antithyroid drugs. For the CDR3, the sequence is CSARYAAGNTIYF. The sequenced DNA: TGCAGTGCTAGATATGCAGCTGGAAACACCATATATTTT.